The 13 T cell receptor beta chains given below trace back to one sample, sequenced in a study of metastatic and nonmetastatic thyroid tumors. No patient had received any treatment before thyroid surgery. TCRdb reassembled clones from the PCR reads with MiXCR. Altogether approximately 40,000 clones are present, more than 45% being singletons, with the ten largest covering approximately 25%. Sequences were obtained from tumor tissue. Source of these receptors: a male donor with papillary thyroid cancer or a benign thyroid nodule (not recorded which). Some clones in this sample may be carry-over from other donors' samples.

This chain joins TRBV7-2 and TRBJ2-2, with D perhaps TRBD2 (5 bases). This CDR3 has 13 residues. V shed 6 bases and J shed 1 base, with 6 bases lying between them. Germline values: CDR1 SGHTA, CDR2 FQGNSA. CDR3 nucleotide sequence: TGTGCCAGCAGAGAGGGGAACACCGGGGAGCTGTTTTTT. Translated: CASREGNTGELFF.

This clone was detected only a few times. This chain joins TRBV10-1 and TRBJ2-1, with 8 bases fitting TRBD2. V was clipped by 8 bases and J by 7 bases; unmatched bases: 13. This CDR3 has 15 residues. Germline V gene lookup returns CDR1 WNHNN and CDR2 SYGVQD (reference sequence). CDR3 nucleotides: TGCGCCAGCTCAGTGATGGACGGGGGGGGGAATGAGCAGTTCTTC. Translating it yields CASSVMDGGGNEQFF.

This clone has a single count. In DNA form, the CDR3 reads TGTGCCAGCAGCTCCCCAGGGACTAGCGGGATCGATGAGCAGTTCTTC. Translation gives CASSSPGTSGIDEQFF. The gene calls are TRBV11-1 and TRBJ2-1, with TRBD2 matching over 13 bases. Trimming removed 4 bases from V and 8 bases from J; junction bases left unmatched: 8. This CDR3 comprises 16 residues. Germline CDR1 is SGHAT and CDR2 is FQDESV (reference sequence).

The CDR3 DNA reads TGCGCCAGCAGCCAAGATACAGTCCAGCCGGCGTTATACGAGCAGTACTTC. It is translated as CASSQDTVQPALYEQYF. The chain is built from TRBV4-1 and TRBJ2-7; D remains unclear. Trimming removed 0 bases from V and 4 bases from J, with 19 bases in between. Germline lookup yields CDR1 MGHRA and CDR2 YSYEKL. The length of the CDR3 is 17 residues.

A few counts support this clone. The J gene is TRBJ1-5, the V gene TRBV6-1, with D unresolved. Germline-derived CDR1 and CDR2 are MNHNS and SASEGT. V shed 4 bases and J shed 2 bases, with 15 bases lying between them. The length of the CDR3 is 16 residues. Written as DNA, the CDR3 is TGTGCCAGCAGTGCCTCTGTCCCAGCGGGCAATCAGCCCCAGCATTTT. This encodes CASSASVPAGNQPQHF.

This clone was recorded many times. V usage is TRBV6-1 and J usage is TRBJ2-3; 13 bases map to TRBD2. Germline V lookup: CDR1 MNHNS, CDR2 SASEGT. The CDR3 is made up of 15 amino acids. The J segment lost 4 bases and the V segment lost 2 bases, leaving 0 bases of the junction unmatched. For the CDR3, the DNA is TGTGCCAGCAGTGAAACTAGCGGGGGGGCAGATACGCAGTATTTT. Residues: CASSETSGGADTQYF.

There are a few counts of this clone. The chain employs TRBV6-1 and TRBJ2-2, with 11 nucleotides matching TRBD2. With V trimmed by 0 bases and J by 10 bases, 7 bases remained unmatched. CDR3 length: 16 residues. The V gene's germline CDR1 is MNHNS and CDR2 SASEGT. The CDR3 bases are TGTGCCAGCAGTGAAGCACTAGCGGGAGACGGGGAGGAGCTGTTTTTT. As protein: CASSEALAGDGEELFF.

The gene calls are TRBV15 and TRBJ2-2; 7 nucleotides line up with TRBD2. Trimming at V came to 0 bases and at J to 4 bases, leaving 2 bases not matched to a gene. This CDR3 has 15 residues. Germline CDR1 and CDR2: LNHNV and YYDKDF (reference sequence). The CDR3 DNA reads as TGTGCCACCAGCAGAGATATAGCGGGCACCGGGGAGCTGTTTTTT. It codes for CATSRDIAGTGELFF.

The chain recombines TRBV7-8 with TRBJ2-7, with 7 bases that match TRBD1. The V gene's germline CDR1 is SGHVS and CDR2 FQNEAQ. The CDR3 consists of 16 residues. J lost 2 bases, V lost 0 bases, and 7 bases had no gene match. CDR3 bases: TGTGCCAGCAGCTTAGCCACAGGGGACAGTGCCTACGAGCAGTACTTC. This codes for CASSLATGDSAYEQYF.

V is TRBV28 and J is TRBJ1-2; the D is unclear. Deletions cut 2 bases from V and 6 bases from J, with 1 base between. The germline CDR1 and CDR2 sequences are MDHEN and SYDVKM. The CDR3 has 10 residues. This CDR3 is CASSLNGYTF. CDR3 coding DNA: TGTGCCAGCAGTTTAAATGGCTACACCTTC.

The J gene is TRBJ1-5, the V gene TRBV5-1; D gene unclear. CDR1 is SGHRS and CDR2 is YFSETQ in the germline V gene. The CDR3 totals 13 residues. Trimming cost V 0 bases and J 2 bases, with 3 bases left between them. The CDR3 reads CASSLAGNQPQHF. CDR3 DNA sequence: TGCGCCAGCAGCTTGGCGGGCAATCAGCCCCAGCATTTT.

This clone was counted between two and nine times. The V call is TRBV10-3, the J call TRBJ2-2; perhaps D is TRBD1 or TRBD2 (7 bases each). Germline values: CDR1 ENHRY, CDR2 SYGVKD. V lost 10 bases, J lost 1 base, and 19 bases lay in between. The CDR3 consists of 16 residues. CDR3 sequence: CATKPRGGENTGELFF. Here the CDR3 DNA reads TGTGCCACCAAGCCCAGGGGGGGAGAGAACACCGGGGAGCTGTTTTTT.

By frequency in the sample, this clone is medium-sized. This chain joins TRBV11-3 and TRBJ1-1; D gene unclear. The length of the CDR3 is 12 residues. V dropped 8 bases and J dropped 1 base, with 8 bases sitting between them. Germline V lookup: CDR1 SGHNT, CDR2 YENEEA. CDR3 amino acids: CASAGRNTEAFF. CDR3 bases: TGTGCCAGCGCTGGGAGGAACACTGAAGCTTTCTTT.